This T cell receptor (beta chain) emerged from a study of long-term antiretroviral therapy in people with HIV. Study results and limitations: Clonotypes expanded prior to ART showed repertoire dominance at all sampled time points. ART adherence, viral resistance and therapy changes were undocumented.

A word on this clone: What it binds is not known.

This CDR3 contains 17 residues. A v3.0 immunoSEQ assay was performed at survey level. The method was immunoSEQ multiplex PCR; TCRdb's version includes in-frame clones alone and lacks a portion of them. The table shows around 15,000 clones, with about 85% occurring only once. The chain links TRBV21-1 to TRBJ2-3. TRBV21-1 is a documented pseudogene. This specimen was unsorted PBMCs, taken 0.5 years after starting antiretroviral therapy. This sequence originates from a woman aged 40 to 50 with HIV. As DNA, the CDR3 is TGTGCCAGCAGCAAAGCGCTTTGCTGTATTGCCACAGATACGCAGTATTTT. This sequence encodes CASSKALCCIATDTQYF.